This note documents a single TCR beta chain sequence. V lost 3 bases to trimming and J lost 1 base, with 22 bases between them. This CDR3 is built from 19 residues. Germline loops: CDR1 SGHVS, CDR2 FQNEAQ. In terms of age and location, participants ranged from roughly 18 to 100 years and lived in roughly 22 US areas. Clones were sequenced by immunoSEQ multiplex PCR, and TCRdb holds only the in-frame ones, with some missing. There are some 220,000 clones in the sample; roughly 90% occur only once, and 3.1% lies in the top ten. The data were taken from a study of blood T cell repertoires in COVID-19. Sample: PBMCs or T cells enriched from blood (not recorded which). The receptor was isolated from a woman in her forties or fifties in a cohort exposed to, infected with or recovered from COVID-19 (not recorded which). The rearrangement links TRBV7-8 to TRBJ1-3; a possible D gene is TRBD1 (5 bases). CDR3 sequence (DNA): TGTGCCAGCAGCTTCAGCAGTGCGGGGACGGGGGTTTCTGGAAACACCATATATTTT. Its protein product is CASSFSSAGTGVSGNTIYF. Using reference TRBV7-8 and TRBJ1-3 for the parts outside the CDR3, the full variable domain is GAGVSQSPRYKVAKRGQDVALRCDPISGHVSLFWYQQALGQGPEFLTYFQNEAQLDKSGLPSDRFFAERPEGSVSTLKIQRTQQEDSAVYLCASSFSSAGTGVSGNTIYFGEGSWLTVV.